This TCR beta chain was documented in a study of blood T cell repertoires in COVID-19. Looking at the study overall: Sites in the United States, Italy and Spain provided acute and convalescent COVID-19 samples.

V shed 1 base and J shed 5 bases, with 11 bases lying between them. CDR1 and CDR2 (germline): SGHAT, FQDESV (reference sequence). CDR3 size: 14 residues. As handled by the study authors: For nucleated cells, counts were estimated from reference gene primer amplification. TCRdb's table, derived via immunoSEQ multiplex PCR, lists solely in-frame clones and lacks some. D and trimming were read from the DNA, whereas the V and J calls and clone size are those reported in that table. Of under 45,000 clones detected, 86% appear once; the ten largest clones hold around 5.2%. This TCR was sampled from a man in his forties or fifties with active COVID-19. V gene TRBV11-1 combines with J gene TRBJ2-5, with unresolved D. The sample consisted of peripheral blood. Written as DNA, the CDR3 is TGTGCCAGCAGCTTAGGGGCTCTGGCGGAGACCCAGTACTTC. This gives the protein CASSLGALAETQYF. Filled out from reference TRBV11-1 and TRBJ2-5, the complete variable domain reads EAEVAQSPRYKITEKSQAVAFWCDPISGHATLYWYRQILGQGPELLVQFQDESVVDDSQLPKDRFSAERLKGVDSTLKIQPAELGDSAMYLCASSLGALAETQYFGPGTRLLVL.